The 24 T cell receptor beta chains below all came from one sample that was sequenced in a study of vaccination effects on CD4 cells after COVID-19 (dated by TCRdb to 2022 to 2024). The ViraFEST assay stimulated PBMC with viral peptide pools and then used TCR sequencing to identify antigen-specific CD4+ T cell clonotypes by expansion. After around 11 days of culture, CD4+ T cells were isolated with the EasySep CD4+ T cell isolation kit. Each participant received two doses of an mRNA SARS-CoV-2 vaccine, either BNT162b2 or mRNA-1273. Receptors were amplified or captured by the immunoSEQ multiplex PCR assay. The immuneACCESS repertoire file appears here via TCRdb, limited to in-frame rearrangements. These files lack a portion of the clones; in checked studies, under half of the deficit traces to unresolved V genes, and the cause of the others is not known. The sample records some 22,000 clones, less than 75% of which are singletons. The ten largest clones take up under 9% of the sample.

Their specific antigens are unknown. The specimen was CD4+ T cells from PBMCs cultured with SARS-CoV-2 spike peptides, collected after COVID-19 vaccination. Read against the paper, the sample's cell subset or site label means: SARS-CoV-2 spike overlapping peptide pool stimulation. The receptors were gathered from a human donor who received a COVID-19 vaccine.

V and J are TRBV29-1 and TRBJ1-1; D not resolved. This CDR3 is 12 amino acids long. V was cut by 8 bases and J by 1 base, with 11 bases left in between. CDR1 is SQVTM and CDR2 is ANQGSEA in the germline V gene. The CDR3 DNA is TGCAGCCACCGGGCAGGGAACACTGAAGCTTTCTTT. Protein sequence: CSHRAGNTEAFF.

The genes are TRBV18 and TRBJ2-7, with D possibly TRBD1 on 5 matching bases. Trimming cost V 5 bases and J 4 bases, with 12 bases left between them. The CDR3 sequence is 13 residues long. Germline V lookup: CDR1 KGHSH, CDR2 LQKENI. The CDR3 loop is CASSVGQIYEQYF. The CDR3 coding sequence is TGTGCCAGCTCAGTCGGACAAATTTACGAGCAGTACTTC.

The rearrangement uses TRBV5-1 and TRBJ1-4; D perhaps matches TRBD1 (5 bases). V gave up 0 bases and J gave up 7 bases, with 10 bases separating them. This CDR3 has 14 amino acids. The germline gives CDR1 SGHRS, CDR2 YFSETQ. CDR3 in DNA: TGCGCCAGCAGCTTGGGGGGGGGAAGTGAAAAACTGTTTTTT. Translation gives CASSLGGGSEKLFF.

The gene calls are TRBV5-1 and TRBJ1-2; D possibly corresponds to TRBD1 (6 bases). Germline-derived CDR1 and CDR2 are SGHRS and YFSETQ. V lost 1 base and J 1 base, leaving 14 bases between the germline ends. There are 16 residues in the CDR3. CDR3 coding DNA: TGCGCCAGCAGCTTGAGCACGGGACACCTTAACTATGGCTACACCTTC. Its translation is CASSLSTGHLNYGYTF.

This clone turned up a few times. The chain links TRBV5-4 to TRBJ1-6, with 8 bases that match TRBD1. Germline CDR1 is SGHNT and CDR2 is YYREEE (reference sequence). The CDR3 is 15 residues long. V shed 4 bases, J shed 9 bases, and the junction held 9 bases outside the gene matches. CDR3 region: CASSPAGQGVSPLHF. CDR3 DNA sequence: TGTGCCAGCAGCCCCGCCGGACAGGGAGTTTCACCCCTCCACTTT.

This chain links TRBV18 with TRBJ1-2, with 8 nucleotides matching TRBD1. Germline V CDR1 and CDR2: KGHSH, LQKENI. V shed 2 bases and J 0 bases; nucleotides not matched to a gene: 2. This CDR3 is built from 15 residues. The CDR3 DNA reads as TGTGCCAGCTCACCAGGGACAGGAACTAACTATGGCTACACCTTC. Translation: CASSPGTGTNYGYTF.

This rearrangement joins TRBV25-1 to TRBJ1-6; D possibly corresponds to TRBD1 (6 bases). Trimming removed 2 bases from V and 5 bases from J, with 7 bases in between. The CDR3 extends over 14 amino acids. The germline CDR1 and CDR2 sequences are MGHDK and SYGVNS. The CDR3 coding sequence is TGTGCCAGCAGTGAAGACAGGAATAATTCACCCCTCCACTTT. It is translated as CASSEDRNNSPLHF. The entire variable domain, with the rest obtained from reference TRBV25-1 and TRBJ1-6, is as follows: EADIYQTPRYLVIGTGKKITLECSQTMGHDKMYWYQQDPGMELHLIHYSYGVNSTEKGDLSSESTVSRIRTEHFPLTLESARPSHTSQYLCASSEDRNNSPLHFGNGTRLTVT.

The chain combines TRBV7-9 with TRBJ2-4; the D gene is possibly TRBD1 (6 bases). Germline assignment: CDR1 SEHNR and CDR2 FQNEAQ (reference sequence). Deletions cut 4 bases from V and 0 bases from J, with 19 bases between. This CDR3 has 18 residues. The CDR3 sequence is CASSSHKDRSLAKNIQYF. The CDR3, as DNA: TGTGCCAGCAGCTCACACAAGGACAGATCCCTAGCCAAAAACATTCAGTACTTC.

The chain has TRBV5-1 and TRBJ2-5, with D hard to call. Per germline, CDR1 SGHRS and CDR2 YFSETQ. The CDR3 has 15 residues. The germline V and J ends were trimmed by 1 base and 1 base, with 11 bases remaining between them. The chain's CDR3 is CASSLTQVIQETQYF. The CDR3 nucleotides read TGCGCCAGCAGCTTGACGCAGGTAATCCAAGAGACCCAGTACTTC.

This clone has only a few counts. The rearrangement links TRBV5-6 to TRBJ1-5, with 7 positions matching TRBD1. Germline V gives CDR1 SGHDT, CDR2 YYEEEE. The CDR3 consists of 18 residues. V shed 3 bases, J shed 0 bases, and the junction held 12 bases outside the gene matches. The CDR3 DNA follows: TGTGCCAGCAGCTCCTTAAAACCGGGACAGTATAGCAATCAGCCCCAGCATTTT. The encoded protein is CASSSLKPGQYSNQPQHF.

CDR3 coding DNA: TGTGCCAGCAGTCGACTATCAGGGGGCAACTACGAGCAGTACTTC. Translating gives CASSRLSGGNYEQYF. V gene TRBV5-8 combines with J gene TRBJ2-7; TRBD1 matches at 8 bases. Germline values: CDR1 SGHTS, CDR2 YDEGEE. J gave up 3 bases and V 5 bases, and 10 bases lay outside the gene matches. The CDR3 sequence is 15 residues long. Filled out from reference TRBV5-8 and TRBJ2-7, the complete variable domain reads EAGVTQSPTHLIKTRGQQATLRCSPISGHTSVYWYQQALGLGLQFLLWYDEGEERNRGNFPPRFSGRQFPNYSSELNVNALELEDSALYLCASSRLSGGNYEQYFGPGTRLTVT.

This chain connects TRBV19 to TRBJ2-7; a possible D gene is TRBD2 (5 bases). Germline values: CDR1 LNHDA, CDR2 SQIVND (reference sequence). The CDR3 totals 16 residues. Trimming took 3 bases from V and 3 from J, leaving 18 bases between them. The CDR3 DNA reads TGTGCCAGTAGTATGGCCTCGGCGGGTTACGACTACGAGCAGTACTTC. It translates to CASSMASAGYDYEQYF.

V is TRBV10-1 and J is TRBJ2-7; the D is unclear. Deletions cut 8 bases from V and 4 bases from J, with 15 bases between. The CDR3 runs 13 residues. The germline V gene encodes CDR1 WNHNN and CDR2 SYGVQD (reference sequence). The CDR3 coding sequence is TGCGCCAGCTCAAGCCGGGCCCCTTACGAGCAGTACTTC. Translating it yields CASSSRAPYEQYF.

The genes are TRBV11-2 and TRBJ2-3; D may be TRBD2 (7 bases). This CDR3 contains 15 residues. V was pared by 4 bases and J by 0 bases, with 11 bases between. The V gene's germline CDR1 is SGHAT and CDR2 FQNNGV. The CDR3 here is CASSWGGRSTDTQYF. The CDR3 DNA reads TGTGCCAGCAGCTGGGGGGGGCGAAGCACAGATACGCAGTATTTT.

The V gene is TRBV7-9, the J gene TRBJ1-2; unclear D gene. V was clipped by 5 bases and J by 0 bases, with 7 bases between them. CDR3 length: 13 amino acids. Germline V gives CDR1 SEHNR, CDR2 FQNEAQ (reference sequence). This CDR3 reads CASSVGSNYGYTF. The CDR3 region has the DNA TGTGCCAGCAGCGTAGGGTCTAACTATGGCTACACCTTC.

This sequence joins TRBV6-5 and TRBJ2-1, with D possibly being TRBD1 (5 bases). CDR3 length equals 15 residues. The V and J ends lost 6 bases and 8 bases respectively, with 20 bases between them. Germline values: CDR1 MNHEY, CDR2 SVGAGI. CDR3 nucleotide sequence: TGTGCCAGCAGCCGGGTCGACTCAGGGAACCATGAGCAGTTCTTC. This gives the protein CASSRVDSGNHEQFF.

This clone was seen a few times. CDR3 sequence (DNA): TGTGCCAGCAGGACCGGGACAGGGGTCGAAAAACTGTTTTTT. Translated, it gives CASRTGTGVEKLFF. J is TRBJ1-4 and V is TRBV27; the match to TRBD1 covers 10 bases. J was trimmed by 8 bases and V by 6 bases; bases with no gene match: 6. Germline values: CDR1 MNHEY, CDR2 SMNVEV (reference sequence). CDR3 length: 14 residues.

V is TRBV19 and J is TRBJ2-2; the match to TRBD1 covers 12 bases. CDR3 length: 17 residues. After removal of 5 bases from V and 3 bases from J, the junction contained 7 bases not matched to a gene. Per germline, CDR1 LNHDA and CDR2 SQIVND (reference sequence). CDR3 nucleotides: TGTGCCAGTAGTGCCGGGACAGGGGGCAGCTACACCGGGGAGCTGTTTTTT. It translates to CASSAGTGGSYTGELFF.

The V gene is TRBV29-1, the J gene TRBJ2-7, with no clear D. Trimming stripped 6 bases from V and 3 bases from J, with 6 bases between. This CDR3 is built from 10 residues. Germline V gene lookup returns CDR1 SQVTM and CDR2 ANQGSEA. The CDR3 nucleotides read TGCAGCGTCGAACTCTACGAGCAGTACTTC. Amino acids: CSVELYEQYF.

This clone was found a few times. The chain carries TRBV18 and TRBJ1-2; 9 nucleotides align to TRBD1. The CDR3 totals 14 residues. V trimming: 3 bases; J trimming: 2 bases; junction bases outside the gene matches: 1. Per germline, CDR1 KGHSH and CDR2 LQKENI. DNA of the CDR3: TGTGCCAGCTCACCGGACAGGGGAAACTATGGCTACACCTTC. This gives the protein CASSPDRGNYGYTF.

This chain connects TRBV2 to TRBJ1-3; perhaps TRBD1 as D (6 bases). The CDR3 sequence is 15 residues long. V lost 8 bases and J 3 bases, leaving 17 bases between the germline ends. Per the germline V gene, CDR1 is SNHLY and CDR2 is FYNNEI. This CDR3 reads CASRPPGGSGNTIYF. The DNA of the CDR3 is TGTGCCAGCCGGCCCCCGGGGGGCAGTGGAAACACCATATATTTT.

CDR3 bases: TGTGCCAGTAGCCGCGACAGGCTCAGCAATCAGCCCCAGCATTTT. This codes for CASSRDRLSNQPQHF. The gene calls are TRBV19 and TRBJ1-5; D perhaps matches TRBD1 (6 bases). This CDR3 is built from 15 residues. V gave up 6 bases and J gave up 1 base, with 13 bases separating them. CDR1 and CDR2 (germline): LNHDA, SQIVND (reference sequence).

J is TRBJ2-3 and V is TRBV7-9; 7 bases fit TRBD1. In germline, CDR1 is SEHNR, CDR2 FQNEAQ (reference sequence). Trimming removed 4 bases from V and 9 bases from J; junction bases left unmatched: 4. The CDR3 is made up of 12 amino acids. This CDR3 reads CASSSGDRTQYF. CDR3 DNA: TGTGCCAGCAGCTCCGGGGACAGAACGCAGTATTTT.

This chain joins TRBV3-1 (or the pseudogene TRBV3-2) and TRBJ2-1; D may be TRBD2 (7 bases). CDR1 LGHDT and CDR2 YNNKEL come from the germline V gene (reference sequence). V dropped 2 bases and J dropped 8 bases, with 10 bases sitting between them. This CDR3 has 13 amino acids. CDR3 DNA sequence: TGTGCCAGCAGCCAACGGGGGGCGGATGAGCAGTTCTTC. Translation gives CASSQRGADEQFF.